The present entry profiles one T cell receptor beta chain with its context. Trimming removed 2 bases from V and 5 bases from J; junction bases left unmatched: 5. This CDR3 has 15 amino acids. Per germline, CDR1 KGHSH and CDR2 LQKENI. The data belong to a study of blood T cell repertoires in COVID-19. Across the study: T cells, B-cell-depleted T cells, or PBMCs supplied cDNA or gDNA.

The protocol was immunoSEQ multiplex PCR, while the TCRdb copy is restricted to in-frame clones and leaves out a portion. Of tens of thousands of clones in the sample, about 85% are singletons; the top ten hold 13% to 15%. The J gene is TRBJ1-1, the V gene TRBV18, with TRBD1 matching over 10 bases. The TCR comes from a human donor in a cohort sampled during active COVID-19. Input material: peripheral blood. The CDR3 region is CASSPGQGGWTEAFF. In DNA, the CDR3 is TGTGCCAGCTCACCAGGACAGGGGGGATGGACTGAAGCTTTCTTT. The variable domain in full, with the rest retrieved from reference TRBV18 and TRBJ1-1, is NAGVMQNPRHLVRRRGQEARLRCSPMKGHSHVYWYRQLPEEGLKFMVYLQKENIIDESGMPKERFSAEFPKEGPSILRIQQVVRGDSAAYFCASSPGQGGWTEAFFGQGTRLTVV.